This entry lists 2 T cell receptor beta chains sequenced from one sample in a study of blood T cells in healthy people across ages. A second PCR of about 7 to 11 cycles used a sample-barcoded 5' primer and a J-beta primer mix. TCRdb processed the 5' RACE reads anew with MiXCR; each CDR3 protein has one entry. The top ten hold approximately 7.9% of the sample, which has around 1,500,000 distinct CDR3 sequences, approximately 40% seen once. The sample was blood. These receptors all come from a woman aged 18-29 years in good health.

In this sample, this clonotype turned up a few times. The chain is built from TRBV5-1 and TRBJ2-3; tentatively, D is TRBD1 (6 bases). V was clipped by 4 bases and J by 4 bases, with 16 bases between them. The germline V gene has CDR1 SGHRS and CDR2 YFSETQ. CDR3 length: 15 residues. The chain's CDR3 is CASSRRTAPADTQYF. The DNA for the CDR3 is TGCGCCAGCAGCAGACGGACAGCCCCTGCAGATACGCAGTATTTT.

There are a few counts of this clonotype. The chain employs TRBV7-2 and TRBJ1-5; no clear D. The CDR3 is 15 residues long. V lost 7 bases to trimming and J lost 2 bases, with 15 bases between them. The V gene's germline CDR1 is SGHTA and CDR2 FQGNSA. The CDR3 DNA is TGTGCCAGCACCGGGCGGAACCACGGCAATCAGCCCCAGCATTTT. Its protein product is CASTGRNHGNQPQHF.